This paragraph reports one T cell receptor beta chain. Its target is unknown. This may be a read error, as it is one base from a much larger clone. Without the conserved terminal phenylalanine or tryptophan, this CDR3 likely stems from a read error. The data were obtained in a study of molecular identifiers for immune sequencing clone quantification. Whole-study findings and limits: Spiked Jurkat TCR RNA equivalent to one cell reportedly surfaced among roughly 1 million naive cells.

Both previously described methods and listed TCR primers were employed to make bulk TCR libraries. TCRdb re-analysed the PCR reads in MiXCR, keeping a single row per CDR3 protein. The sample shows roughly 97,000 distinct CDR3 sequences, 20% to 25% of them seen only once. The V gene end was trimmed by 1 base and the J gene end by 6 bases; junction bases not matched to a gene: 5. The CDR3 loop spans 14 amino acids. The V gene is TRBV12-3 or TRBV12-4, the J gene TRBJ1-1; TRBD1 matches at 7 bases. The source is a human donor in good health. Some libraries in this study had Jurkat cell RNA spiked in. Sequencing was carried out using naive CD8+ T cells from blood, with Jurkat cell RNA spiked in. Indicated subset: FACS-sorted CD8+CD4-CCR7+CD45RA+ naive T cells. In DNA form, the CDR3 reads TGTGCCAGCAGTTTAGTCAAGGGACAGCCTGAAGCTTTCCTT. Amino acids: CASSLVKGQPEAFL.